This T cell receptor beta chain appears in the sequencing data of a study of lymphopenia after photon versus proton radiotherapy (dated by TCRdb to 2018 to 2020). As for the study more broadly: The immunological effects of photon versus proton radiation therapy were compared in patients with gastrointestinal tumors who developed high-grade lymphopenia. The 20 or so patients in the cohort had gastrointestinal tumors, were treated with either photon or proton therapy, and subsequently developed lymphopenia. The study was designed to characterize how the impact on the immune system differs between the two radiation modalities. Results the study describes overall, beyond this receptor: The authors looked at the survival association only in patients who died, and they framed better survival with proton therapy as a possibility rather than a demonstrated result. After the lymphocyte count nadir, repertoires from photon-treated patients showed oligoclonal expansion, particularly of CD8+ Temra cells, and this expansion drove the decline in diversity. Relative stability during treatment was observed in proton-treated patients, whereas loss of naive T cells and TCR diversity and gain of effector/memory populations were observed in photon-treated patients. Across the cohort, among patients who died, a greater drop in TCR diversity after the nadir was inversely correlated with overall survival time.

Libraries came from the immunoSEQ multiplex PCR assay. T cell repertoires were profiled by deep sequencing of rearranged TCR beta loci, alongside multiparametric flow cytometry. Entries here come from immuneACCESS through TCRdb and include only in-frame sequences with V and J called. Some clones fail to appear in such tables; in the studies checked, an unresolved V gene covers under half of the shortfall, and the cause of the remainder is unknown. Here the sample has about 50,000 clones; around four fifths occur a single time. Roughly 29% of the sample belongs to the ten largest clones. The CDR3 holds 14 amino acids from the cysteine to the phenylalanine. The retained sequence is limited to the CDR3, 42 bases, with the frame set at the first base. Unmatched junction bases come to 7, with V trimmed by 5 bases and J by 3 bases. Sequences SNHLY (CDR1) and FYNNEI (CDR2) are obtained from the germline V gene.

With regard to this clone: It has no known antigen specificity. Per-nucleotide qualities are absent, and no much larger clonotype sits a single base away.

The sequencing used peripheral blood, collected from a patient treated with photon-based radiotherapy. The receptor was derived from a man over 45 with gastric cancer. The V gene is TRBV2 and the J gene is TRBJ2-7; 7 nucleotides in the junction match TRBD1. The CDR3 in this case is CASSRPGQNYEQYF. At the DNA level, the sequence is TGTGCCAGCAGTCGGCCGGGACAGAACTACGAGCAGTACTTC.